This T cell receptor (beta chain) was recovered during a study of T cell repertoires in cytomegalovirus infection. Study-wide context: Selected CMV epitopes included recently identified HLA-C-restricted ones as well as well-studied HLA-B-restricted ones. General study points: Within the response measured ex vivo, HLA-C-restricted CMV-specific TCR beta clonotypes were dominant. The cumulative frequency of public TCR beta families distinguished individuals who carried CMV together with the relevant HLA.

Notes on this clonotype: Its antigen is as yet unknown.

TCRdb re-called the reads through MiXCR, storing one row per CDR3 protein. The sample includes 100,000 to 150,000 distinct CDR3 sequences, 32% seen only once; the top ten take about 54%. The CDR3 covers 11 residues. The germline CDR1 and CDR2 sequences are LNHDA and SQIVND (reference sequence). V lost 10 bases and J lost 3, with 10 bases in between. The clonotype was recovered from a human donor in good health (CMV status not recorded). Some clones in this sample may be carry-over from other donors' samples. The chain combines TRBV19 with TRBJ2-7; no firm D call. This specimen consisted of CD8+ T cells from cultured PBMCs, obtained from culture after CMV antigen stimulation. Here the CDR3 DNA reads TGTGCCACCCAATTAGGCTACGAGCAGTACTTC. This gives the protein CATQLGYEQYF.